This entry lists 31 T cell receptor beta chains sequenced from one sample in a study of cytomegalovirus exposure and HLA in healthy donors. 13 Jbeta primers and 60 Vbeta primers were used for the PCR. Some clones are missing from TCRdb's copy, which holds only in-frame ones; the method was immunoSEQ multiplex PCR. The table lists about 160,000 clones, approximately 78% of them singletons, with approximately 2% in the top ten. Sequences were obtained from PBMCs. All receptors derive from a woman younger than 35 in good health and CMV-seronegative.

The gene calls are TRBV5-1 and TRBJ2-5; a possible D gene is TRBD2 (5 bases). The CDR3 is 16 residues long. The germline V and J ends were trimmed by 1 base and 5 bases, with 18 bases remaining between them. Germline assignment: CDR1 SGHRS and CDR2 YFSETQ. The CDR3 spells CASSLSWRKTGETQYF. Here the CDR3 DNA reads TGCGCCAGCAGCTTGAGTTGGAGAAAGACGGGGGAGACCCAGTACTTC.

This chain connects TRBV5-1 to TRBJ2-1; 8 bases agree with TRBD1. Germline V lookup: CDR1 SGHRS, CDR2 YFSETQ. The CDR3 is 14 amino acids. After removal of 4 bases from V and 3 bases from J, the junction contained 3 bases not matched to a gene. CDR3 loop: CASSEGQDYNEQFF. CDR3 coding DNA: TGCGCCAGCAGCGAGGGACAGGACTACAATGAGCAGTTCTTC.

J is TRBJ2-7 and V is TRBV5-4, with TRBD2 identical over 15 bases. Germline CDR1 reads SGHNT; CDR2 reads YYREEE (reference sequence). V lost 4 bases, J lost 4 bases, and 9 bases stayed unmatched. The CDR3 is 17 amino acids. The DNA of the CDR3 is TGTGCCAGCAGCGCGGGACTAGCGGGGGGTAGTCGTTACGAGCAGTACTTC. Translating gives CASSAGLAGGSRYEQYF. Variable domain in full (rest from reference TRBV5-4 and TRBJ2-7): ETGVTQSPTHLIKTRGQQVTLRCSSQSGHNTVSWYQQALGQGPQFIFQYYREEENGRGNFPPRFSGLQFPNYSSELNVNALELDDSALYLCASSAGLAGGSRYEQYFGPGTRLTVT.

This chain joins TRBV5-8 and TRBJ2-7; 8 nucleotides agree with TRBD1. Germline V gene lookup returns CDR1 SGHTS and CDR2 YDEGEE. The length of the CDR3 is 15 residues. Trimming cost V 2 bases and J 5 bases; bases outside gene matches: 9. CDR3 sequence reads: CASSFRGQGLDEQYF. DNA for the CDR3: TGTGCCAGCAGCTTCCGAGGACAGGGATTAGACGAGCAGTACTTC.

This clone has just one count. The chain has TRBV5-1 and TRBJ2-7; a weak D match, TRBD1 (6 bases). This CDR3 has 14 residues. Trimming pared 2 bases from V and 2 bases from J, leaving 11 bases between. In germline, CDR1 is SGHRS, CDR2 YFSETQ. CDR3 amino acids: CASSFRTETYEQYF. The CDR3 nucleotides read TGCGCCAGCAGCTTTCGGACAGAGACCTACGAGCAGTACTTC.

The chain carries TRBV19 and TRBJ2-4; D call uncertain. The germline V and J ends were trimmed by 7 bases and 3 bases, with 16 bases remaining between them. The CDR3 has 15 amino acids. Germline V CDR1 and CDR2: LNHDA, SQIVND (reference sequence). CDR3 loop: CASNLPGSGKNIQYF. CDR3 bases: TGTGCCAGTAATCTCCCAGGAAGTGGCAAAAACATTCAGTACTTC.

This chain connects TRBV6-5 to TRBJ2-7, with 7 bases matching TRBD1. The ends lost 4 bases at V and 4 bases at J; junction bases unmatched: 7. The CDR3 consists of 14 residues. CDR1 MNHEY and CDR2 SVGAGI come from the germline V gene. CDR3 DNA: TGTGCCAGCAGTTTAACCGGGACAGAATACGAGCAGTACTTC. It yields the protein CASSLTGTEYEQYF.

The V gene is TRBV28, the J gene TRBJ1-5; the D gene is possibly TRBD1 (5 bases). This CDR3 region has 17 residues. Trimming removed 8 bases at V and 4 bases at J, with 24 bases between. The V gene's germline CDR1 is MDHEN and CDR2 SYDVKM. This CDR3 is CASRSWGGGGKNQPQHF. The CDR3 DNA reads as TGTGCCAGCCGCTCATGGGGTGGGGGGGGAAAGAATCAGCCCCAGCATTTT.

The chain has TRBV5-4 and TRBJ2-2, with TRBD1 matching 7 bases. Germline CDR1 and CDR2: SGHNT and YYREEE (reference sequence). The CDR3 sequence is 14 residues long. Trimming removed 0 bases from V and 5 bases from J; junction bases left unmatched: 1. The CDR3 protein is CASSLGTGTGELFF. DNA for the CDR3: TGTGCCAGCAGCTTGGGGACAGGAACCGGGGAGCTGTTTTTT.

This chain joins TRBV14 and TRBJ1-1, with D tentatively TRBD1 (5 bases). The CDR3 loop spans 16 amino acids. CDR1 and CDR2 from the germline V gene are SGHDN and FVKESK. V was clipped by 1 base and J by 0 bases, with 12 bases between them. The CDR3 DNA reads TGTGCCAGCAGCCAAGGAGAAGGGGCTATGAACACTGAAGCTTTCTTT. This encodes CASSQGEGAMNTEAFF.

The chain combines TRBV10-3 with TRBJ2-4; D might be TRBD2 (6 bases). This CDR3 is built from 15 residues. V was trimmed by 0 bases and J by 8 bases, leaving 14 bases between them. Germline V gives CDR1 ENHRY, CDR2 SYGVKD. CDR3 sequence (DNA): TGTGCCATCAGTGAGTCGACTAGGCTTGGGCACATTCAGTACTTC. Translating it yields CAISESTRLGHIQYF.

J is TRBJ1-5 and V is TRBV10-3; TRBD1 aligns across 9 bases. Germline V gene lookup returns CDR1 ENHRY and CDR2 SYGVKD. This CDR3 has 15 amino acids. Trimming took 5 bases from V and 4 from J; bases not matched to a gene: 6. This chain's CDR3 is CAISTAGQGNQPQHF. The CDR3 DNA reads as TGTGCCATCAGTACGGCTGGACAGGGGAATCAGCCCCAGCATTTT.

The chain carries TRBV28 and TRBJ2-4; D remains ambiguous. CDR1 and CDR2 from the germline V gene are MDHEN and SYDVKM. The CDR3 runs 15 residues. The germline V and J ends were trimmed by 5 bases and 0 bases, with 11 bases remaining between them. CDR3 DNA sequence: TGTGCCAGCAGTCCCCCACCGAGAGCCAAAAACATTCAGTACTTC. Protein sequence: CASSPPPRAKNIQYF.

This chain connects TRBV2 to TRBJ2-1; TRBD1 might be the D (5 bases). The germline V and J ends were trimmed by 7 bases and 4 bases, with 17 bases remaining between them. The CDR3 length is 15 residues. Germline assignment: CDR1 SNHLY and CDR2 FYNNEI. Here the CDR3 DNA reads TGTGCCAGCAATTATTTGGCAGGGTTTTACAATGAGCAGTTCTTC. Translated, it gives CASNYLAGFYNEQFF.

This clone is a singleton in its sample. The rearrangement links TRBV6-5 to TRBJ2-1; 9 bases agree with TRBD2. The V and J ends lost 6 bases and 7 bases, in that order; junction bases with no gene match: 7. The CDR3 is 14 residues long. Germline values: CDR1 MNHEY, CDR2 SVGAGI. This CDR3 is CASRGSGGVNEQFF. The DNA of the CDR3 is TGTGCCAGCAGGGGTAGCGGGGGTGTAAATGAGCAGTTCTTC.

The chain links TRBV2 to TRBJ1-5, with TRBD1 as a possible D gene (5 bases). The CDR3 loop spans 14 amino acids. Trimming removed 7 bases at V and 2 bases at J, with 12 bases between. Germline V lookup: CDR1 SNHLY, CDR2 FYNNEI. This CDR3 is CASTVARGNQPQHF. CDR3 nucleotides: TGTGCCAGCACCGTCGCCAGGGGCAATCAGCCCCAGCATTTT.

This rearrangement joins TRBV6-5 to TRBJ1-5; D remains unclear. Germline V gene lookup returns CDR1 MNHEY and CDR2 SVGAGI. The V gene lost 5 bases and the J gene lost 4 bases, with 9 bases spanning the gap. This CDR3 is built from 13 residues. The CDR3 reads CASSLFLNQPQHF. CDR3 coding DNA: TGTGCCAGCAGTCTCTTCTTAAATCAGCCCCAGCATTTT.

This clone is medium-sized in the sample. V usage is TRBV25-1 and J usage is TRBJ2-3, with 15 nucleotides matching TRBD2. The V segment lost 1 base and the J segment 4 bases; nucleotides outside the gene matches: 6. The CDR3 contains 18 residues. Germline loops: CDR1 MGHDK, CDR2 SYGVNS. The DNA for the CDR3 is TGTGCCAGCAGTGAATCAGGGGGACTAGCGGGAGGTGCAGATACGCAGTATTTT. It is translated as CASSESGGLAGGADTQYF.

Written as DNA, the CDR3 is TGTGCCAGCAGCTTACCAGGGCGCACTGAAGCTTTCTTT. It translates to CASSLPGRTEAFF. The gene calls are TRBV7-3 and TRBJ1-1; TRBD1 is a possible D gene (5 bases). Trimming shortened V by 2 bases and J by 4 bases, and 8 bases separated the two germline ends. Germline assignment: CDR1 SGHTA and CDR2 FQGTGA. The CDR3 has 13 amino acids.

The genes are TRBV4-2 and TRBJ2-7, with a tentative D call TRBD2 (5 bases). The CDR3 sequence is 13 residues long. The germline V and J ends were trimmed by 3 bases and 6 bases, with 12 bases remaining between them. The germline CDR1 and CDR2 sequences are LGHNA and YNFKEQ. In nucleotides, the CDR3 is TGTGCCAGCAGCCAGGACTTCGGACTCGAGCAGTACTTC. Translating it yields CASSQDFGLEQYF.

CDR3 region: CASSIEGSWNTGELFF. The DNA for the CDR3 is TGTGCCAGTAGTATAGAGGGCAGCTGGAACACCGGGGAGCTGTTTTTT. The genes are TRBV19 and TRBJ2-2; D remains ambiguous. Germline V lookup: CDR1 LNHDA, CDR2 SQIVND (reference sequence). Trimming left V 0 bases short and J 1 base short, with 9 bases between. The CDR3 covers 16 residues.

Only a few counts were recorded for this clone. V and J are TRBV18 and TRBJ2-5; TRBD1 might be the D (5 bases). Germline V gives CDR1 KGHSH, CDR2 LQKENI. The V gene lost 0 bases and the J gene lost 0 bases, with 8 bases spanning the gap. CDR3 length: 15 amino acids. CDR3 DNA: TGTGCCAGCTCACCACCGGCAGGGAACCAAGAGACCCAGTACTTC. Translation gives CASSPPAGNQETQYF.

The chain joins TRBV6-1 to TRBJ1-1, with D tentatively TRBD1 (6 bases). Looked up from germline, CDR1 is MNHNS and CDR2 is SASEGT. V was shortened by 0 bases and J by 7 bases, with 12 bases between the two germline ends. The length of the CDR3 is 14 residues. The CDR3 coding sequence is TGTGCCAGCAGTGAAGCCGTAGGGGGATTTGAAGCTTTCTTT. Translating it yields CASSEAVGGFEAFF.

The rearrangement links TRBV19 to TRBJ1-5; possibly TRBD1 for D (5 bases). Trimming removed 3 bases at V and 3 bases at J, with 12 bases between. The germline V gene has CDR1 LNHDA and CDR2 SQIVND (reference sequence). CDR3 length equals 15 residues. The CDR3 sequence: CASSIIDRDNQPQHF. CDR3 coding DNA: TGTGCCAGTAGTATCATCGACAGAGACAATCAGCCCCAGCATTTT.

This clone was recorded many times. V and J are TRBV19 and TRBJ1-1; TRBD1 is a possible D gene (5 bases). The V end was cut by 1 base, the J end by 4 bases, with 19 bases between. The CDR3 totals 17 residues. Germline-derived CDR1 and CDR2 are LNHDA and SQIVND (reference sequence). CDR3 coding DNA: TGTGCCAGTAGTATAGTAATCCGCAGGGCGGGACCCACTGAAGCTTTCTTT. Protein: CASSIVIRRAGPTEAFF.

The chain links TRBV5-1 to TRBJ1-1, with a possible D match to TRBD1 (6 bases). This CDR3 has 14 amino acids. Germline V CDR1 and CDR2: SGHRS, YFSETQ. V gave up 4 bases and J gave up 0 bases, with 10 bases separating them. DNA of the CDR3: TGCGCCAGCAGCCGGGACACCCTGAACACTGAAGCTTTCTTT. This translates into CASSRDTLNTEAFF.

V is TRBV2 and J is TRBJ2-5; weak D call: TRBD1 (6 bases). This CDR3 has 15 amino acids. V gave up 2 bases and J gave up 8 bases, with 18 bases separating them. Germline CDR1 reads SNHLY; CDR2 reads FYNNEI. The CDR3 reads CASSEPRGTKRTQYF. For the CDR3, the DNA is TGTGCCAGCAGTGAACCCAGGGGAACCAAGAGAACCCAGTACTTC.

V and J are TRBV5-4 and TRBJ2-3; 9 bases map to TRBD2. J lost 4 bases, V lost 4 bases, and 10 bases had no gene match. The CDR3 is 16 amino acids. CDR1 is SGHNT and CDR2 is YYREEE in the germline V gene (reference sequence). The CDR3 spells CASSRISGSEADTQYF. In nucleotides, the CDR3 is TGTGCCAGCAGCCGGATTAGCGGGAGTGAGGCAGATACGCAGTATTTT.

The V call is TRBV19, the J call TRBJ1-1; D might be TRBD1 (6 bases). The germline gives CDR1 LNHDA, CDR2 SQIVND (reference sequence). The CDR3 consists of 16 residues. With 3 bases removed from V and 0 bases from J, the gap between germline ends came to 14 bases. The CDR3 DNA reads as TGTGCCAGTAGTATCACGGCAGGGGCGCTGAACACTGAAGCTTTCTTT. It is translated as CASSITAGALNTEAFF.

V is TRBV5-4 and J is TRBJ2-5, with TRBD1 matching over 10 bases. The DNA end is more similar to TRBJ2-7, so the J call may be wrong. Germline V gene sequence: CDR1 SGHNT, CDR2 YYREEE (reference sequence). CDR3 length: 14 amino acids. The CDR3 DNA is TGTGCCAGCAGCTTAGGGACAGGGGTCTACGAGCAGTACTTC. Encoded protein: CASSLGTGVYEQYF.

The chain recombines TRBV5-6 with TRBJ2-1; 9 positions match TRBD2. The CDR3 contains 15 residues. V lost 6 bases, J lost 4 bases, and 8 bases stayed unmatched. Germline CDR1 reads SGHDT; CDR2 reads YYEEEE. CDR3 sequence: CASISAGGPYNEQFF. CDR3 nucleotides: TGTGCCAGCATCAGTGCGGGAGGGCCTTACAATGAGCAGTTCTTC.